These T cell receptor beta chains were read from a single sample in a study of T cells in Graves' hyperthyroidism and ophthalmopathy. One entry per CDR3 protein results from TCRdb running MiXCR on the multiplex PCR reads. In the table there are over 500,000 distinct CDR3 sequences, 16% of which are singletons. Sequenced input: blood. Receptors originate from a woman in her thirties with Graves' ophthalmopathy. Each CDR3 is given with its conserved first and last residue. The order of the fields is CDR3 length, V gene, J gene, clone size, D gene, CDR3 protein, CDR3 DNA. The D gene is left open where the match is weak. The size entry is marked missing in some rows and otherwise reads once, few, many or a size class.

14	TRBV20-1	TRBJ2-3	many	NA	CSARHVRDPDTQYF	TGCAGTGCTAGACACGTCCGGGACCCAGATACGCAGTATTTT
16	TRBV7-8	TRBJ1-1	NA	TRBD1	CASSLGQGWANAEAFF	TGTGCCAGCAGCTTGGGACAGGGGTGGGCAAACGCTGAAGCTTTCTTT
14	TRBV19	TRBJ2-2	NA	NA	CASSIYRGTGELFF	TGTGCCAGTAGTATTTACAGAGGGACCGGGGAGCTGTTTTTT
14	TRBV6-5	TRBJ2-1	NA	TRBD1	CASSHEGTANEQFF	TGTGCCAGCAGTCACGAAGGGACAGCCAATGAGCAGTTCTTC
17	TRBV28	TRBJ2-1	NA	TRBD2	CAGTPGTSGGAYNEQLF	TGTGCCGGGACGCCAGGGACTAGCGGGGGAGCCTACAATGAGCAGCTCTTC
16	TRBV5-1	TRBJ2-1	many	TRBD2	CASSLASGRATNEQFF	TGCGCCAGCAGCTTGGCAAGCGGGAGGGCCACCAATGAGCAGTTCTTC
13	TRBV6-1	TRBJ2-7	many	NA	CASSSGVGYEQYF	TGTGCCAGCAGCTCGGGAGTAGGATACGAGCAGTACTTC
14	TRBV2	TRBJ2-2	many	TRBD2	CARRTSAPHGELFF	TGTGCCAGGAGGACTAGCGCCCCACACGGGGAGCTGTTTTTT
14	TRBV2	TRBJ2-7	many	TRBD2	CASSFGTSDYEQYF	TGTGCCAGCAGTTTCGGGACTAGCGACTACGAGCAGTACTTC
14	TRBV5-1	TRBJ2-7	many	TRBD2	CASSFSAGGEEQYF	TGCGCCAGCAGCTTTTCAGCGGGAGGGGAGGAGCAGTACTTC
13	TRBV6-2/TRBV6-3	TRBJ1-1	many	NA	CASSYRDNTEAFF	TGTGCCAGCAGTTACCGGGACAACACTGAAGCTTTCTTT
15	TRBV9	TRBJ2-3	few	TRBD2	CASSPSREDTDTQYF	TGTGCCAGCAGTCCTTCGCGGGAGGACACAGATACGCAGTATTTT
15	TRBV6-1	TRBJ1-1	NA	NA	CASSEVGGWNTEAFF	TGTGCCAGCAGTGAAGTGGGGGGCTGGAACACTGAAGCTTTCTTT
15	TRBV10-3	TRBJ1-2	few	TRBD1	CAISESTGPNYGYTF	TGTGCCATCAGTGAGTCGACAGGGCCCAACTATGGCTACACCTTC
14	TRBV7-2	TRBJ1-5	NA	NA	CASSWQDRNQPQHF	TGTGCCAGCAGCTGGCAGGATCGCAATCAGCCCCAGCATTTT
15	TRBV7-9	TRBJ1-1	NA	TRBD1	CASSPPIRDRDEAFF	TGTGCCAGCAGCCCCCCGATCCGGGACAGAGATGAAGCTTTCTTT
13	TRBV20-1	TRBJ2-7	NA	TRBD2	CSARVGRDYEQYF	TGCAGTGCTAGAGTCGGGAGGGATTACGAGCAGTACTTC
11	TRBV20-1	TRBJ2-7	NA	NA	CSVGRAYEQYF	TGCAGTGTCGGGCGAGCCTACGAGCAGTACTTC
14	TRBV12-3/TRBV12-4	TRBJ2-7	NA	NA	CASSLRSNSYEQYF	TGTGCCAGCAGTTTAAGGTCCAATTCCTACGAGCAGTACTTC
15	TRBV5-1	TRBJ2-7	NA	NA	CASSLVGQGHYEQYF	TGCGCCAGCAGCTTGGTTGGCCAGGGCCACTACGAGCAGTACTTC
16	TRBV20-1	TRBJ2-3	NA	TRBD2	CSARPGLASDGDTQYF	TGCAGTGCTAGGCCGGGACTAGCTTCAGACGGAGATACGCAGTATTTT
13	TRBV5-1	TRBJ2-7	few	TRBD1	CASAGTGWNEQYF	TGCGCCAGCGCCGGGACAGGGTGGAACGAGCAGTACTTC
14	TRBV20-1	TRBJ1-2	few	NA	CSARGGTDNYGYTF	TGCAGTGCTAGAGGGGGAACGGACAACTATGGCTACACCTTC
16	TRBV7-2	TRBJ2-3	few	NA	CASSLEAATTADTQYF	TGTGCCAGCAGCTTAGAGGCCGCCACTACCGCAGATACGCAGTATTTT